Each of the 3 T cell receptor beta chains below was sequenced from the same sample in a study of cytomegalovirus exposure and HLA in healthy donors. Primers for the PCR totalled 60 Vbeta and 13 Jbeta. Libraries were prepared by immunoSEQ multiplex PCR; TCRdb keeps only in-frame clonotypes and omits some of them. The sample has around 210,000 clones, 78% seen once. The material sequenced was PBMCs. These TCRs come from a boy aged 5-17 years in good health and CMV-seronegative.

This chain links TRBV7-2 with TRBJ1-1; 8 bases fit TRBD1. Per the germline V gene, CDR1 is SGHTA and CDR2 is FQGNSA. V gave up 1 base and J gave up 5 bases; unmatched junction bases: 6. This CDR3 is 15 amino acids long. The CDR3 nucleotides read TGTGCCAGCAGCTTAGTAGACAGGGGTGGGACTGAAGCTTTCTTT. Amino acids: CASSLVDRGGTEAFF.

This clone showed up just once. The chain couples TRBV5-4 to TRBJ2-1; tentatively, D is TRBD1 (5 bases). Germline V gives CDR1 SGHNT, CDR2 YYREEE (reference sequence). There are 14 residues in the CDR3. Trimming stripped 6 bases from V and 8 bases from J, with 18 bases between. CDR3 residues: CASTAPGQVDEQFF. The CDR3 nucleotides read TGTGCCAGCACCGCCCCAGGGCAGGTCGATGAGCAGTTCTTC.

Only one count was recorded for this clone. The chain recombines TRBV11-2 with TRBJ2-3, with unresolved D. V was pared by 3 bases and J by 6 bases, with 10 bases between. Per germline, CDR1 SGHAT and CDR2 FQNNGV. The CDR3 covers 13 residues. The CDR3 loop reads CASSLSHSDTQYF. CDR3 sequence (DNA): TGTGCCAGCAGCTTGTCCCACAGCGATACGCAGTATTTT.